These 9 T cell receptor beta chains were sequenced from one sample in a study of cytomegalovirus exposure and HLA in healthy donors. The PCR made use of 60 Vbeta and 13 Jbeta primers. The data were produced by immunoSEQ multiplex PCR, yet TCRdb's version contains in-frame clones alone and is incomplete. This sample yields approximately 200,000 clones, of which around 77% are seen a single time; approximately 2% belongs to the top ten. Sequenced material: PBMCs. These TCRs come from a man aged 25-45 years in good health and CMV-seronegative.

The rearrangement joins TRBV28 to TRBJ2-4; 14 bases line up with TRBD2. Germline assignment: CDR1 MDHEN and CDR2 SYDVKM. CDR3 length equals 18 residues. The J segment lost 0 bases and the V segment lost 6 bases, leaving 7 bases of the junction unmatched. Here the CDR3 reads CASRVGTSGSGAKNIQYF. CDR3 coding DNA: TGTGCCAGCAGAGTCGGGACTAGCGGGAGTGGAGCCAAAAACATTCAGTACTTC.

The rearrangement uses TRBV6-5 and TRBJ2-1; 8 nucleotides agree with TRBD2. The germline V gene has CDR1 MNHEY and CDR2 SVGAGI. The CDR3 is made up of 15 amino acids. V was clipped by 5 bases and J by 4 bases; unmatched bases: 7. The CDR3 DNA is TGTGCCAGCAGTGCACCTAGCGGGCCATACAATGAGCAGTTCTTC. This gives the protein CASSAPSGPYNEQFF.

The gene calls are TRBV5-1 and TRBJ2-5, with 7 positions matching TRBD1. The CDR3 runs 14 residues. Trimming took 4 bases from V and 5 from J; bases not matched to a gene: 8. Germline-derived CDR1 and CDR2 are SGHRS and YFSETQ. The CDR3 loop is CASSLRQGDETQYF. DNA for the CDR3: TGCGCCAGCAGCCTTAGACAGGGAGATGAGACCCAGTACTTC.

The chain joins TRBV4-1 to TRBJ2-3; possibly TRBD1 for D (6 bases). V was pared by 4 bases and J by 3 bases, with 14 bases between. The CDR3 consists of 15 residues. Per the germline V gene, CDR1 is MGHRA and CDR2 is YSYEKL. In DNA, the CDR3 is TGCGCCAGCAGCCTGGGGGCGTCTCGGACAGATACGCAGTATTTT. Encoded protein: CASSLGASRTDTQYF.

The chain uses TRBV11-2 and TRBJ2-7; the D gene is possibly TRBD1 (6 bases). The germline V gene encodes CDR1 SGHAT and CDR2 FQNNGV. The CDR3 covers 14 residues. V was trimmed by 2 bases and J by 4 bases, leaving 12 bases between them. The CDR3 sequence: CASSLMQGPYEQYF. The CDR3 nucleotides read TGTGCCAGCAGCTTAATGCAGGGGCCGTACGAGCAGTACTTC.

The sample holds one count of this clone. The CDR3 sequence is CASSLPGEAYEQYF. The CDR3, as DNA: TGTGCCAGCAGCCTCCCGGGGGAGGCCTACGAGCAGTACTTC. The chain combines TRBV7-9 with TRBJ2-7; weak D call: TRBD2 (6 bases). With 5 bases removed from V and 2 bases from J, the gap between germline ends came to 13 bases. Germline V gives CDR1 SEHNR, CDR2 FQNEAQ (reference sequence). The CDR3 is made up of 14 amino acids.

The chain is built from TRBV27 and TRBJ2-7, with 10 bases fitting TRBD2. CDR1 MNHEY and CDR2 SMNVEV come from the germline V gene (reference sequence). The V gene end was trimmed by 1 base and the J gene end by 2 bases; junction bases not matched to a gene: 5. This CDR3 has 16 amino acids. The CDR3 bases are TGTGCCAGCAGTTTATTCCCCCTAGCGGGAGCCTACGAGCAGTACTTC. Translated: CASSLFPLAGAYEQYF.

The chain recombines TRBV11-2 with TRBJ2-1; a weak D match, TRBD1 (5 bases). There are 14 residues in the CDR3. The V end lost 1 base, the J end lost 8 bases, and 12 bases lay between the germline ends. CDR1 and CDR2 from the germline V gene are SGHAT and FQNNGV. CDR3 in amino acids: CASSLVQGRHEQFF. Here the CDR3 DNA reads TGTGCCAGCAGCTTAGTCCAGGGTCGCCATGAGCAGTTCTTC.

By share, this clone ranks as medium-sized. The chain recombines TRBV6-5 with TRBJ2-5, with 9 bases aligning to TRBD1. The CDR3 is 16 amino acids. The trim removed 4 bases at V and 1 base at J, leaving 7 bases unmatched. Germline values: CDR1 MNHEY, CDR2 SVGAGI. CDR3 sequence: CASSSVPGQGQETQYF. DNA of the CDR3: TGTGCCAGCAGTTCCGTCCCGGGACAGGGCCAAGAGACCCAGTACTTC.